This T cell receptor (beta chain) stems from a study of a mutant IDH1 vaccine in newly diagnosed glioma. Concerning this clone: As yet, its antigen is unknown.

This CDR3 has 11 residues. Germline V CDR1 and CDR2: DFQATT, SNEGSKA (reference sequence). J gave up 9 bases and V 3 bases, and 1 base lay outside the gene matches. Time point: week 5, during vaccination. The vaccine gave 300 ug of a 20-mer mutant IDH1 peptide subcutaneously per dose. The assay was immunoSEQ multiplex PCR, and TCRdb's table has in-frame clones only and misses some. This sample yields about 83,000 clones, of which more than 85% are seen a single time; roughly 0.6% belongs to the top ten. The sequence derives from a woman in her 50s with glioma. This chain joins TRBV20-1 and TRBJ2-5; 10 nucleotides line up with TRBD2. Sequences were derived from PBMCs, sampled from a glioma patient whose treatment included an IDH1 peptide vaccine. CDR3 protein: CSASLAGAQYF. The CDR3 coding sequence is TGCAGTGCTAGCCTAGCGGGAGCCCAGTACTTC.